The 5 T cell receptor beta chains given below trace back to one sample, sequenced in a study of cytomegalovirus exposure and HLA in healthy donors. Primers: 60 Vbeta forward and 13 Jbeta reverse. Some clones are missing from TCRdb's copy, which holds only in-frame ones; the method was immunoSEQ multiplex PCR. The sample consists of under 150,000 clones, over 75% of them appearing once. The sequencing input was PBMCs. The origin of the receptors is a woman aged 25 to 39 in good health and CMV-seropositive.

The chain joins TRBV5-1 to TRBJ2-7; possibly TRBD2 for D (6 bases). The CDR3 runs to 13 residues. V was pared by 1 base and J by 7 bases, with 12 bases between. The V gene's germline CDR1 is SGHRS and CDR2 YFSETQ. CDR3 region: CASSLREKGEQYF. The DNA for the CDR3 is TGCGCCAGCAGCTTGCGGGAGAAGGGAGAGCAGTACTTC.

This chain connects TRBV7-8 to TRBJ2-5, with 7 bases identical to TRBD1. V was clipped by 5 bases and J by 0 bases; unmatched bases: 3. The germline V gene encodes CDR1 SGHVS and CDR2 FQNEAQ. This CDR3 comprises 14 residues. CDR3 in amino acids: CASSPDRYQETQYF. DNA of the CDR3: TGTGCCAGCAGCCCGGACAGGTACCAAGAGACCCAGTACTTC.

The CDR3: CASSLALVGASSPLHF. For the CDR3, the DNA is TGTGCCAGCAGCTTAGCCTTAGTGGGGGCCAGTTCACCCCTCCACTTT. This chain joins TRBV7-9 and TRBJ1-6; perhaps TRBD1 as D (6 bases). CDR3 length equals 16 residues. Germline V gene data show CDR1 as SEHNR and CDR2 as FQNEAQ (reference sequence). V was shortened by 0 bases and J by 9 bases, with 15 bases between the two germline ends. Complete variable domain (other parts from reference TRBV7-9 and TRBJ1-6): DTGVSQNPRHKITKRGQNVTFRCDPISEHNRLYWYRQTLGQGPEFLTYFQNEAQLEKSRLLSDRFSAERPKGSFSTLEIQRTEQGDSAMYLCASSLALVGASSPLHFGNGTRLTVT.

V and J are TRBV5-8 and TRBJ1-4; 9 bases align to TRBD1. The CDR3 has 16 amino acids. V lost 1 base to trimming and J lost 3 bases; unmatched junction nucleotides: 4. In germline, CDR1 is SGHTS, CDR2 YDEGEE. The CDR3 DNA follows: TGTGCCAGCAGCTTGTACAGGGGGCAGTCTAATGAAAAACTGTTTTTT. Protein sequence: CASSLYRGQSNEKLFF.

This chain uses TRBV18 with TRBJ1-6, with 7 nucleotides matching TRBD1. CDR3 length equals 17 residues. The ends lost 4 bases at V and 7 bases at J; junction bases unmatched: 13. Germline V lookup: CDR1 KGHSH, CDR2 LQKENI. DNA for the CDR3: TGTGCCAGCTCACTACTCCCGTTCACAGGGGACAATTCACCCCTCCACTTT. This sequence encodes CASSLLPFTGDNSPLHF. The whole variable domain, filled in from reference TRBV18 and TRBJ1-6, reads NAGVMQNPRHLVRRRGQEARLRCSPMKGHSHVYWYRQLPEEGLKFMVYLQKENIIDESGMPKERFSAEFPKEGPSILRIQQVVRGDSAAYFCASSLLPFTGDNSPLHFGNGTRLTVT.